Detailed here is one TCR beta chain. What this receptor recognizes is not known. Per-nucleotide qualities are absent, and no much larger clonotype sits a single base away. The protocol used for the library was the immunoSEQ multiplex PCR assay. Not all clones reach the TCRdb copy of this immuneACCESS table, which keeps in-frame sequences only. Checked studies attribute under half of the gap to unresolved V genes and leave the rest unexplained. Counted in this sample were around 8,700 clones; around 67% of them appeared once. 9% of the sample goes to the ten largest clones. The CDR3 runs 19 amino acids, cysteine and phenylalanine included. CDR3 DNA only is kept here, 57 bases in frame from base 1. V is trimmed back by 2 bases and J by 7 bases, and the junction contains 16 bases that no gene match accounts for. From a lookup of the germline V gene, CDR1 and CDR2 are SGHDN and FVKESK. This sample is part of a study of chemoradiotherapy in HPV16-positive cancers (dated by TCRdb to between 2021 and 2024). Concerning the study at large: Candidate HPV-specific T-cell clones and common TCR motifs were defined through functional T-cell assays on cells from a couple of HPV16-positive patients. Whether T-cell immunity against the HPV oncoproteins E6 and E7 changes during chemoradiotherapy and whether survival is affected by this immunity were examined in the study. TCR repertoires from 86 patients with HPV-related cancers were then used to track the candidate HPV-specific TCRs and motifs. Paper-wide results and their limitations: Improved recurrence-free survival in HPV16-positive patients was associated with expansion of HPV-responsive T cells during chemoradiotherapy. Expansion of candidate HPV-specific clones and E7-related TCR motifs was observed in the tumor microenvironment during treatment, whereas no such expansion was observed for non-HPV-specific T cells. The survival association was reported for HPV16-positive patients, and the functional definition of HPV-specific T cells was derived from only a couple of HPV16-positive patients.

Because repertoires were sampled repeatedly during chemoradiotherapy, clonal expansion in the tumor microenvironment could be followed. The receptor comes from a human donor with HPV-associated anogenital cancer. The sample was acquired from a patient who underwent chemoradiotherapy. The chain employs TRBV14 and TRBJ2-1; 11 central nucleotides agree with TRBD2. The nucleotides read TGTGCCAGCAGCCAACCCATCAGTTGGCTAGCGGGAGGTGGTAATGAGCAGTTCTTC. It codes for CASSQPISWLAGGGNEQFF.